The T cell receptor (beta chain) described here comes from a study of blood T cell repertoires in COVID-19. About the research overall: T cells, B-cell-depleted T cells, or PBMCs supplied cDNA or gDNA.

The repertoire was sequenced with immunoSEQ multiplex PCR; TCRdb's copy has only in-frame clones and lacks some. Of 150,000 to 200,000 clones listed, 80% to 90% are singletons. The length of the CDR3 is 14 residues. From germline, CDR1 is MNHEY and CDR2 SVGAGI. Trimming took 7 bases from V and 0 from J, leaving 10 bases between them. Material for sequencing was peripheral blood. The rearrangement uses TRBV6-5 and TRBJ1-5; no clear D gene. This clonotype was obtained from a man aged 55 to 70 with acute or convalescent COVID-19. The CDR3 sequence is CASILRYSNQPQHF. Written as DNA, the CDR3 is TGTGCCAGCATTCTTCGGTATAGCAATCAGCCCCAGCATTTT.